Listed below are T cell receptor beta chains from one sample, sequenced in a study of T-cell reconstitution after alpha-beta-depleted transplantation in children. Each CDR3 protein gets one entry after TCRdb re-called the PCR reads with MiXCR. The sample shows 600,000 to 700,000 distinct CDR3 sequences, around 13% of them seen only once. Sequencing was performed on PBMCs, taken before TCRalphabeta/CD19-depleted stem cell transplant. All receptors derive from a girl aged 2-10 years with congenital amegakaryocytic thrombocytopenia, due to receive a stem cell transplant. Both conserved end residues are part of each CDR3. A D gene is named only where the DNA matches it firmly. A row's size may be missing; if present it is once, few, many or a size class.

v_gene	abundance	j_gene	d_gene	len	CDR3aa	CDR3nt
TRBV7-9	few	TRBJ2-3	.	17	CASSLLGTPTGTDTQYF	TGTGCCAGCAGCTTATTAGGGACTCCCACTGGTACAGATACGCAGTATTTT
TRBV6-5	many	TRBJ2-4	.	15	CASSYSRVSKNIQYF	TGTGCCAGCAGTTACAGCAGGGTGTCCAAAAACATTCAGTACTTC
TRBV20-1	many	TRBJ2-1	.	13	CSARDPNPNEQFF	TGCAGTGCTAGAGATCCCAACCCCAATGAGCAGTTCTTC
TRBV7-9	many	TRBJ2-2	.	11	CATQLTGELFF	TGTGCCACCCAGCTCACCGGGGAGCTGTTTTTT
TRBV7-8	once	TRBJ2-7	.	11	CASTSNYEQYF	TGTGCCAGCACCTCGAACTACGAGCAGTACTTC
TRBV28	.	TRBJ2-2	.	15	CASSLLRGARPELFF	TGTGCCAGCAGCCTACTCAGGGGAGCGAGGCCGGAGCTGTTTTTT
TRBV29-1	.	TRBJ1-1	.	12	CSVGEGDTEAFF	TGCAGCGTTGGAGAAGGGGACACTGAAGCTTTCTTT
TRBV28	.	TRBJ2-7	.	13	CASSFRVLDEQYF	TGTGCCAGCAGTTTCCGAGTACTGGACGAGCAGTACTTC
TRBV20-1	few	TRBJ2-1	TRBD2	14	CSARTGRAFDEQFF	TGCAGTGCTAGGACGGGGAGGGCTTTCGATGAGCAGTTCTTC
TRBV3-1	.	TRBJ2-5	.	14	CASSHKTRGETQYF	TGTGCCAGCAGCCACAAGACTAGAGGAGAGACCCAGTACTTC
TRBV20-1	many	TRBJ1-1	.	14	CSARRARQNTEAFF	TGCAGTGCTAGGAGGGCCCGACAGAACACTGAAGCTTTCTTT
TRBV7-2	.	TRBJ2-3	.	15	CASSLSGLRTDTQYF	TGTGCCAGCAGCTTATCGGGACTCCGCACAGATACGCAGTATTTT
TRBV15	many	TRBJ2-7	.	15	CATSRVTGSSYEQYF	TGTGCCACCAGCAGAGTAACAGGGTCCTCCTACGAGCAGTACTTC
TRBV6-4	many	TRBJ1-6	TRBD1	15	CASSDSGQGASPLHF	TGTGCCAGCAGTGACTCGGGACAGGGGGCTTCACCCCTCCACTTT
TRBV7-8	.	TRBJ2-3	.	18	CASRTGPWTRDTTDTQYF	TGTGCCAGCAGAACGGGCCCTTGGACACGGGACACCACAGATACGCAGTATTTT
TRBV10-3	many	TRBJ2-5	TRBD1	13	CATQRGQQETQYF	TGTGCCACGCAACGGGGACAGCAAGAGACCCAGTACTTC
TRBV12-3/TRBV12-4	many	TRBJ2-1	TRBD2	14	CASTPGLVSNEQFF	TGTGCCAGCACTCCGGGACTAGTGAGCAATGAGCAGTTCTTC
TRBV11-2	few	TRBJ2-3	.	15	CASSLNLGGIDTQYF	TGTGCCAGCAGCCTTAATTTGGGGGGAATAGATACGCAGTATTTT
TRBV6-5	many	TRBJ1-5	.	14	CASSYSGEGQPQHF	TGTGCCAGCAGTTACTCGGGTGAGGGTCAGCCCCAGCATTTT
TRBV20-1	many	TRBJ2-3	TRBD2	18	CSATTARLREGFTDTQYF	TGCAGTGCCACCACCGCCCGACTACGGGAGGGATTTACAGATACGCAGTATTTT